The rows below give T cell receptor beta chains drawn from one sample of a study of blood T cell repertoires in COVID-19. The table came from immunoSEQ multiplex PCR; TCRdb's copy has only in-frame clones and leaves some out. The profile shows around 65,000 clones, approximately 90% of them singletons. The sample was peripheral blood. The receptors here all came from a human donor in a cohort sampled during active COVID-19. Each CDR3 is given without its conserved first and last residue. D genes are given only for firm matches. Rows give clone size only sometimes, using once, few, many, or a class for an expanded clone.

size	V	D	J	CDR3
.	TRBV27	.	TRBJ2-5	ASSLSGRGRLETQY
.	TRBV10-1	TRBD2	TRBJ2-5	ASSPSGANQETQY
.	TRBV4-3	.	TRBJ1-2	ASSQEVRNYGYT
.	TRBV21-1	.	TRBJ1-4	ASSKAGAGGSHQLMKNEKLF
.	TRBV14	.	TRBJ2-5	ASSQVNQETQY
.	TRBV6-4	.	TRBJ1-1	ASRRSIDLRTEAF
.	TRBV4-3	TRBD2	TRBJ2-7	ASSQEGVGAGVYEQY
few	TRBV7-9	TRBD1	TRBJ1-5	ASTQGAQPQH
.	TRBV19	.	TRBJ2-7	ASSKNYEGVDSYEQY
.	TRBV28	TRBD2	TRBJ2-7	ASSLLAGGPYEQY
.	TRBV7-7	.	TRBJ2-3	ASSQEGSGTDTQY
medium-sized	TRBV21-1	.	TRBJ1-5	ASSKAETGNSNQPQH
.	TRBV4-2	.	TRBJ2-2	ASSQVARGTGELF
.	TRBV12-3/TRBV12-4	.	TRBJ2-3	ASTLGPVTQY
once	TRBV15	.	TRBJ1-6	ATADGLSEALH
.	TRBV6-2/TRBV6-3	.	TRBJ2-7	ASSRGTGSEQY
.	TRBV23-1	.	TRBJ2-7	ASSQSRDGERANYEQY
.	TRBV18	TRBD1	TRBJ1-5	ASSPRQGSDQPQH
.	TRBV13	.	TRBJ2-7	ASSPREGRYYEQY
.	TRBV28	TRBD2	TRBJ2-3	ASSSIGTSLTDTQY
once	TRBV27	TRBD1	TRBJ1-2	ASSLDRAANYGYT
.	TRBV3-1/TRBV3-2	TRBD2	TRBJ2-5	ASSPSGSGETQY
.	TRBV27	TRBD1	TRBJ2-2	ASSYRTGGTGELF
.	TRBV28	TRBD1	TRBJ2-5	ASTLQGALGTQY
.	TRBV6-5	TRBD1	TRBJ2-1	ASRIDRGPYNEQF
.	TRBV5-1	TRBD2	TRBJ2-1	ASSLGLAGGDEQF
.	TRBV2	TRBD1	TRBJ2-7	ASSLGQGVSYEQY
.	TRBV9	TRBD1	TRBJ2-6	ASSVGTGGLPGANVLT
few	TRBV4-3	.	TRBJ2-7	ASSGSFPYYEQY
.	TRBV18	.	TRBJ1-6	ASLDGNNSPLH
.	TRBV5-4	TRBD2	TRBJ2-3	ASSPGRGRGSDTQY
few	TRBV7-2	.	TRBJ2-7	ASSLVSGGASGEQY
.	TRBV19	TRBD2	TRBJ2-1	ASSIASGSTHEQF
.	TRBV3-1/TRBV3-2	TRBD1	TRBJ1-3	ASSHIGTGGRFSSGNTIY
.	TRBV7-9	.	TRBJ2-6	ASSSKDRLINVLT
.	TRBV21-1	.	TRBJ1-1	ASSKGRTGPNTEAF
.	TRBV13	.	TRBJ1-2	ASSFGEIGYT
.	TRBV19	TRBD1	TRBJ2-7	ASSIGGGTYEQY
.	TRBV12-3/TRBV12-4	.	TRBJ1-3	ASRTLGNTIY
.	TRBV19	.	TRBJ2-5	ASSIGTTGETQY
.	TRBV3-1/TRBV3-2	TRBD2	TRBJ2-7	ASANSGSSYEQY
.	TRBV7-2	.	TRBJ2-1	ASSLKPSPPSYNEQF
few	TRBV19	TRBD1	TRBJ1-2	ASQPRDRGIDGYT
.	TRBV5-1	.	TRBJ2-1	ASRRDLYNEQF
.	TRBV6-1	.	TRBJ1-2	ASSELGGAWGYT